One and the same sample provided the 30 T cell receptor beta chains below, sequenced in a study of identical twins. TCRdb re-called the 5' RACE reads through MiXCR, storing one row per CDR3 protein. The sample holds 1.5 million to 2 million distinct CDR3 sequences, about 32% seen once. Material for sequencing was cord blood. Receptors were obtained from a newborn girl in good health.

The chain combines TRBV7-8 with TRBJ1-1; D gene ambiguous. V was pared by 2 bases and J by 0 bases, with 13 bases between. The CDR3 has 16 residues. Germline V gives CDR1 SGHVS, CDR2 FQNEAQ. For the CDR3, the DNA is TGTGCCAGCAGCTTACGGAGCCAACTCATGAACACTGAAGCTTTCTTT. This sequence encodes CASSLRSQLMNTEAFF.

This clonotype was counted only a few times. V and J are TRBV7-2 and TRBJ1-6, with TRBD1 as a possible D gene (5 bases). The CDR3 is made up of 15 amino acids. Germline CDR1 is SGHTA and CDR2 is FQGNSA. Trimming removed 1 base from V and 7 bases from J, with 11 bases in between. CDR3 amino acids: CASSLESGYNSPLHF. The CDR3, as DNA: TGTGCCAGCAGCTTAGAGTCAGGGTACAATTCACCCCTCCACTTT.

This clonotype was counted a few times. The chain is built from TRBV10-3 and TRBJ2-1, with TRBD1 matching over 7 bases. J gave up 1 base and V 5 bases, and 8 bases lay outside the gene matches. Germline lookup yields CDR1 ENHRY and CDR2 SYGVKD. This CDR3 comprises 16 residues. The CDR3 nucleotides are TGTGCCATCAGTACCCCGACAGGGCGTTCCTACAATGAGCAGTTCTTC. Its translation is CAISTPTGRSYNEQFF.

The CDR3 region has the DNA TGCGCCAGCAGCCAAGCCCCCCCAGGGGGCGAAAGGAACACTGAAGCTTTCTTT. Translation: CASSQAPPGGERNTEAFF. The chain has TRBV4-1 and TRBJ1-1, with 8 bases fitting TRBD1. J gave up 1 base and V 1 base, and 11 bases lay outside the gene matches. The CDR3 is 18 residues long. Germline CDR1 MGHRA, CDR2 YSYEKL.

In its sample, this clonotype was seen many times. J is TRBJ2-1 and V is TRBV29-1; no definite D call. The CDR3 consists of 8 residues. Germline V gene data show CDR1 as SQVTM and CDR2 as ANQGSEA. The CDR3 DNA sequence: TGCACCTTCAATGAGCAGTTCTTC. Residues: CTFNEQFF.

Points on this clonotype: This may stem from a read error, because a much larger clone lies one nucleotide away. The genes are TRBV4-2 and TRBJ2-3; TRBD2 might be the D (5 bases). The V gene's germline CDR1 is LGHNA and CDR2 YNFKEQ. Between the trimmed V and J ends, which lost 4 bases and 5 bases, there was a span of 10 bases. The CDR3 extends over 13 amino acids. The chain's CDR3 is CASSRVEGDTQYF. The CDR3 DNA reads TGTGCCAGCAGCCGAGTCGAGGGAGATACGCAGTATTTT.

This chain's CDR3 is CASSSLSTAPRGYTF. The DNA for the CDR3 is TGTGCCAGCAGTTCCCTATCGACGGCGCCAAGAGGCTACACCTTC. The V gene is TRBV28, the J gene TRBJ1-2; D is unresolved. CDR3 length: 15 residues. The V end lost 4 bases, the J end lost 8 bases, and 20 bases lay between the germline ends. Germline loops: CDR1 MDHEN, CDR2 SYDVKM.

At least ten counts were recorded for this clonotype. The rearrangement uses TRBV7-9 and TRBJ2-3; D call uncertain. Trimming took off 1 base at V and 5 bases at J, with 7 bases between the two ends. This CDR3 is built from 13 residues. Germline CDR1 reads SEHNR; CDR2 reads FQNEAQ (reference sequence). CDR3 region: CASSLGYGDTQYF. The CDR3 bases are TGTGCCAGCAGCTTAGGGTATGGAGATACGCAGTATTTT.

A few counts support this clonotype. The V and J genes are TRBV9 and TRBJ2-1; 10 bases align to TRBD2. CDR3 length: 18 amino acids. Looked up from germline, CDR1 is SGDLS and CDR2 is YYNGEE. Trimming took 0 bases from V and 0 from J; bases not matched to a gene: 6. The CDR3: CASSVESGRAYSYNEQFF. DNA of the CDR3: TGTGCCAGCAGCGTAGAAAGCGGGAGGGCCTACTCCTACAATGAGCAGTTCTTC.

This clonotype was found once. J is TRBJ1-5 and V is TRBV20-1; 11 bases match TRBD1. The CDR3 runs 17 residues. Germline loops: CDR1 DFQATT, CDR2 SNEGSKA (reference sequence). The trim removed 5 bases at V and 5 bases at J, leaving 14 bases unmatched. The CDR3 DNA is TGCAGTGCTCTTTCCGGGACAGGGGGGTGGGTCGATCAGCCCCAGCATTTT. Protein: CSALSGTGGWVDQPQHF.

The chain links TRBV19 to TRBJ1-5; TRBD1 might be the D (6 bases). Trimming pared 10 bases from V and 1 base from J, leaving 11 bases between. The V gene's germline CDR1 is LNHDA and CDR2 SQIVND (reference sequence). The CDR3 loop spans 13 amino acids. The CDR3 loop reads CATADRSNQPQHF. The CDR3 DNA reads TGTGCCACTGCGGACAGAAGCAATCAGCCCCAGCATTTT. The whole variable domain, remainder taken from reference TRBV19 and TRBJ1-5, is DGGITQSPKYLFRKEGQNVTLSCEQNLNHDAMYWYRQDPGQGLRLIYYSQIVNDFQKGDIAEGYSVSREKKESFPLTVTSAQKNPTAFYLCATADRSNQPQHFGDGTRLSIL.

In regard to this clonotype: A read error may explain this, as a much larger clone is one base away. This chain joins TRBV29-1 and TRBJ2-7; no clear D gene. The CDR3 covers 14 residues. Germline CDR1 reads SQVTM; CDR2 reads ANQGSEA. Trimming shortened V by 4 bases and J by 7 bases, and 20 bases separated the two germline ends. This CDR3 reads CSVARARSYNEQYF. The CDR3 DNA reads as TGCAGCGTTGCACGAGCCCGGTCCTACAATGAGCAGTACTTC.

The gene calls are TRBV27 and TRBJ2-7, with 11 bases fitting TRBD2. V trimming: 3 bases; J trimming: 5 bases; junction bases outside the gene matches: 6. This CDR3 contains 15 residues. The germline V gene has CDR1 MNHEY and CDR2 SMNVEV (reference sequence). CDR3 in DNA: TGTGCCAGCAGTTTTTCGACTAGCGGGGTCAACGAGCAGTACTTC. Translated: CASSFSTSGVNEQYF.

This clonotype was found once. The chain employs TRBV5-1 and TRBJ1-1; 7 bases fit TRBD1. Germline V CDR1 and CDR2: SGHRS, YFSETQ. This CDR3 has 15 amino acids. After removal of 1 base from V and 4 bases from J, the junction contained 7 bases not matched to a gene. CDR3 sequence reads: CASSLIGGGFTEAFF. CDR3 bases: TGCGCCAGCAGCTTGATAGGGGGCGGGTTCACTGAAGCTTTCTTT.

The chain links TRBV5-1 to TRBJ2-5, with D unclear. The CDR3 length is 14 residues. Germline V lookup: CDR1 SGHRS, CDR2 YFSETQ. The ends were cut back, 1 base at V and 1 base at J, with 8 bases in the middle. DNA of the CDR3: TGCGCCAGCAGCTTGAAGGTACCCCAAGAGACCCAGTACTTC. It encodes CASSLKVPQETQYF.

This clonotype appeared a few times. The rearrangement links TRBV29-1 to TRBJ1-1; D unresolved. This CDR3 is 13 amino acids long. The germline gives CDR1 SQVTM, CDR2 ANQGSEA. Trimming took off 0 bases at V and 7 bases at J, with 12 bases between the two ends. CDR3 sequence reads: CSVEDLPAFEAFF. CDR3 DNA: TGCAGCGTTGAAGATCTTCCGGCATTTGAAGCTTTCTTT.

CDR3 amino acids: CASSPLGQETPYTF. CDR3 sequence (DNA): TGTGCCAGCAGCCCACTCGGACAAGAGACACCCTACACCTTC. The chain has TRBV3-1 and TRBJ1-2, with D perhaps matching TRBD1 (5 bases). The germline V gene has CDR1 LGHDT and CDR2 YNNKEL (reference sequence). V dropped 4 bases and J dropped 10 bases, with 19 bases sitting between them. This CDR3 contains 14 residues. Complete variable domain (other parts from reference TRBV3-1 and TRBJ1-2): DTAVSQTPKYLVTQMGNDKSIKCEQNLGHDTMYWYKQDSKKFLKIMFSYNNKELIINETVPNRFSPKSPDKAHLNLHINSLELGDSAVYFCASSPLGQETPYTFGSGTRLTVV.

The chain couples TRBV28 to TRBJ2-4; a weak D match, TRBD2 (6 bases). CDR3 length equals 13 residues. Trimming took off 8 bases at V and 13 bases at J, with 21 bases between the two ends. Germline-derived CDR1 and CDR2 are MDHEN and SYDVKM. The CDR3 is CASRVARWGEQYF. As DNA, the CDR3 is TGTGCCAGCCGAGTCGCGAGATGGGGGGAGCAGTACTTC.

V usage is TRBV5-1 and J usage is TRBJ2-6; 8 bases line up with TRBD1. The CDR3 loop spans 17 amino acids. J gave up 0 bases and V 4 bases, and 6 bases lay outside the gene matches. Germline V lookup: CDR1 SGHRS, CDR2 YFSETQ. Written as DNA, the CDR3 is TGCGCCAGCAGCCCCAGGGGGCCCCTCTCTGGGGCCAACGTCCTGACTTTC. Protein sequence: CASSPRGPLSGANVLTF.

The V gene is TRBV4-1, the J gene TRBJ2-4, with 8 positions matching TRBD2. V trimming: 0 bases; J trimming: 7 bases; junction bases outside the gene matches: 8. CDR1 is MGHRA and CDR2 is YSYEKL in the germline V gene. CDR3 size: 16 residues. This CDR3 reads CASSQDRGTRSNIQYF. CDR3 coding DNA: TGCGCCAGCAGCCAAGATCGGGGGACTAGGAGTAACATTCAGTACTTC.

The rearrangement uses TRBV3-1 and TRBJ1-5; 10 nucleotides align to TRBD1. The germline V gene has CDR1 LGHDT and CDR2 YNNKEL (reference sequence). This CDR3 is built from 18 residues. The ends lost 7 bases at V and 5 bases at J; junction bases unmatched: 17. CDR3 DNA: TGTGCCAGCATCCTAACTCATTCCCGGGGACAGGGGCATCAGCCCCAGCATTTT. Translated, it gives CASILTHSRGQGHQPQHF.

The J gene is TRBJ2-2, the V gene TRBV4-2, with D hard to call. The V gene's germline CDR1 is LGHNA and CDR2 YNFKEQ. The CDR3 covers 15 residues. V lost 0 bases, J lost 10 bases, and 15 bases lay in between. CDR3 protein: CASSQDIVPNPELFF. CDR3 bases: TGTGCCAGCAGCCAAGATATCGTGCCGAACCCGGAGCTGTTTTTT.

This clonotype was recorded a few times. The rearrangement uses TRBV7-2 and TRBJ2-4, with 8 bases fitting TRBD1. V trimming: 1 base; J trimming: 13 bases; junction bases outside the gene matches: 9. This CDR3 has 14 amino acids. Germline CDR1 and CDR2: SGHTA and FQGNSA. In nucleotides, the CDR3 is TGTGCCAGCAGCTTAGTACGGACAGGGTGGGAGCAGTACTTC. This gives the protein CASSLVRTGWEQYF.

In its sample, this clonotype was seen a few times. The V and J genes are TRBV4-1 and TRBJ1-5, with a weak D call TRBD1 (5 bases). The V end was cut by 4 bases, the J end by 2 bases, with 12 bases between. This CDR3 comprises 15 residues. Germline assignment: CDR1 MGHRA and CDR2 YSYEKL. The CDR3 spells CASSRLLGGNQPQHF. In DNA form, the CDR3 reads TGCGCCAGCAGCCGCCTGTTAGGGGGCAATCAGCCCCAGCATTTT.

This clonotype was seen once. The chain links TRBV2 to TRBJ2-4; 9 nucleotides match TRBD1. CDR1 and CDR2 (germline): SNHLY, FYNNEI. The length of the CDR3 is 12 residues. V lost 6 bases to trimming and J lost 15 bases; unmatched junction nucleotides: 9. The CDR3 nucleotides are TGTGCCAGCAGCCGGGACAGGGAAATAATGTACTTC. Translation: CASSRDREIMYF.

This clonotype has just a few counts. V and J are TRBV29-1 and TRBJ2-1; possible D gene TRBD1, 5 bases. Trimming cost V 5 bases and J 1 base, with 18 bases left between them. CDR1 is SQVTM and CDR2 is ANQGSEA in the germline V gene. This CDR3 contains 16 residues. CDR3 residues: CSVLDTWRLSYNEQFF. The CDR3 nucleotides are TGCAGCGTTTTGGACACGTGGCGGCTTTCCTACAATGAGCAGTTCTTC.

The rearrangement joins TRBV5-1 to TRBJ2-1; 7 bases are a match to TRBD1. The CDR3 extends over 15 amino acids. Per germline, CDR1 SGHRS and CDR2 YFSETQ. The J segment lost 7 bases and the V segment lost 0 bases, leaving 7 bases of the junction unmatched. The DNA of the CDR3 is TGCGCCAGCAGCTTGGCCCCGGGACAGATAAATGAGCAGTTCTTC. Translated, it gives CASSLAPGQINEQFF.

This clonotype was detected a few times. The CDR3 loop reads CRPSGTGPSSYNEQFF. The DNA of the CDR3 is TGCAGGCCTAGTGGGACAGGTCCGAGCTCCTACAATGAGCAGTTCTTC. The chain has TRBV20-1 and TRBJ2-1; TRBD1 matches 8 bases. The length of the CDR3 is 16 residues. Germline V lookup: CDR1 DFQATT, CDR2 SNEGSKA (reference sequence).

The chain is built from TRBV20-1 and TRBJ2-3; D possibly corresponds to TRBD1 (5 bases). The V end lost 5 bases, the J end lost 4 bases, and 19 bases lay between the germline ends. Germline CDR1 DFQATT, CDR2 SNEGSKA (reference sequence). The CDR3 consists of 15 residues. The CDR3 region has the DNA TGCAGTGCTCAAGCCTGGAGCAGGGCGGCAGATACGCAGTATTTT. Its translation is CSAQAWSRAADTQYF.

This clonotype was detected only a few times. This rearrangement joins TRBV28 to TRBJ2-1; 14 positions agree with TRBD2. CDR3 length: 15 residues. The ends lost 6 bases at V and 5 bases at J; junction bases unmatched: 3. The germline V gene has CDR1 MDHEN and CDR2 SYDVKM. This CDR3 reads CASSRLAGGDNEQFF. CDR3 DNA sequence: TGTGCCAGCAGCCGACTAGCGGGAGGGGACAATGAGCAGTTCTTC. The full variable domain, completed using reference TRBV28 and TRBJ2-1, is DVKVTQSSRYLVKRTGEKVFLECVQDMDHENMFWYRQDPGLGLRLIYFSYDVKMKEKGDIPEGYSVSREKKERFSLILESASTNQTSMYLCASSRLAGGDNEQFFGPGTRLTVL.